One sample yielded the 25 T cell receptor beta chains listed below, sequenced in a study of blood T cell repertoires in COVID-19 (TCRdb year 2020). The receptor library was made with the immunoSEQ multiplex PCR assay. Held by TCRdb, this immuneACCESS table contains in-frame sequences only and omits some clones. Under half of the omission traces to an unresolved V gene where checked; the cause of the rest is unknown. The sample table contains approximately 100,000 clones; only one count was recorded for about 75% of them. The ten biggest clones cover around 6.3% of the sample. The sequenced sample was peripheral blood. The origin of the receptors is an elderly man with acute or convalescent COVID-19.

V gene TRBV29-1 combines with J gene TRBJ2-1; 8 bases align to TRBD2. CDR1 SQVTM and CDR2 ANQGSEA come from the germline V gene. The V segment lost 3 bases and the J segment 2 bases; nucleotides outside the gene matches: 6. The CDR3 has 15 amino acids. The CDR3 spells CSVDVRGGTYNEQFF. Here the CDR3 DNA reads TGCAGCGTTGACGTACGGGGGGGGACCTACAATGAGCAGTTCTTC.

The CDR3 reads CASSLVPAGGEQYF. Here the CDR3 DNA reads TGTGCCAGCAGCTTAGTACCTGCCGGGGGGGAGCAGTACTTC. V usage is TRBV7-8 and J usage is TRBJ2-7, with 7 bases identical to TRBD2. Per the germline V gene, CDR1 is SGHVS and CDR2 is FQNEAQ. The CDR3 is 14 amino acids. V trimming: 1 base; J trimming: 7 bases; junction bases outside the gene matches: 7. Full variable domain (rest looked up from reference TRBV7-8 and TRBJ2-7): GAGVSQSPRYKVAKRGQDVALRCDPISGHVSLFWYQQALGQGPEFLTYFQNEAQLDKSGLPSDRFFAERPEGSVSTLKIQRTQQEDSAVYLCASSLVPAGGEQYFGPGTRLTVT.

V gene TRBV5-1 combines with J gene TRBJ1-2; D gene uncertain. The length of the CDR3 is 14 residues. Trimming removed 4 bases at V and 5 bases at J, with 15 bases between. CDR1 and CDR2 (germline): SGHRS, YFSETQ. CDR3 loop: CASSLSEVAYGYTF. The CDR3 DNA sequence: TGCGCCAGCAGCCTTTCGGAGGTGGCTTATGGCTACACCTTC.

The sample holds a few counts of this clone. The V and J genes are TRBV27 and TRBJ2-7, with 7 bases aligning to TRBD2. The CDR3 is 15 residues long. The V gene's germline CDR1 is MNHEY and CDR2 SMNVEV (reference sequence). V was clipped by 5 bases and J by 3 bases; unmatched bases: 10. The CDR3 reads CASSPDVGEGYEQYF. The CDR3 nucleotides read TGTGCCAGCAGTCCCGACGTTGGGGAGGGCTACGAGCAGTACTTC.

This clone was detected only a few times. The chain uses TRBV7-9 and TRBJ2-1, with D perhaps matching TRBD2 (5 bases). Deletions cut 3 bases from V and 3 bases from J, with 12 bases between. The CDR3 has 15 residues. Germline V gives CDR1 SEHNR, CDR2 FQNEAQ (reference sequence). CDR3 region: CASSFEGDVYNEQFF. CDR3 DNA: TGTGCCAGCAGCTTCGAGGGAGACGTCTACAATGAGCAGTTCTTC. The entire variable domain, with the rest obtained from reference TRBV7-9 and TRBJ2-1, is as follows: DTGVSQNPRHKITKRGQNVTFRCDPISEHNRLYWYRQTLGQGPEFLTYFQNEAQLEKSRLLSDRFSAERPKGSFSTLEIQRTEQGDSAMYLCASSFEGDVYNEQFFGPGTRLTVL.

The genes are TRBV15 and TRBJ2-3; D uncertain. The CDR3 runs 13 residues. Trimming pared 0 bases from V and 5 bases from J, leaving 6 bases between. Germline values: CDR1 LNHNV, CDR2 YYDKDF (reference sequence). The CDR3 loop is CATSRDPIDTQYF. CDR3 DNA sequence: TGTGCCACCAGCAGAGACCCAATAGATACGCAGTATTTT.

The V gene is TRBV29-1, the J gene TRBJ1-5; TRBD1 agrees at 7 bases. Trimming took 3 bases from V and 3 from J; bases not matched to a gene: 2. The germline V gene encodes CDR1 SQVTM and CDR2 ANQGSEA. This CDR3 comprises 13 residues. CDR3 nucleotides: TGCAGCGTTGAGGGACAGCCCAATCAGCCCCAGCATTTT. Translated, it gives CSVEGQPNQPQHF.

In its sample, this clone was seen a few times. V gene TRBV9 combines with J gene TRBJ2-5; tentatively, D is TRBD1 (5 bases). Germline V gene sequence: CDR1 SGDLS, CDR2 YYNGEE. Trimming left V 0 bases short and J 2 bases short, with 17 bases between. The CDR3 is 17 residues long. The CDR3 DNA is TGTGCCAGCAGCGTAGGGGCAGGGAAAAGGGGTCAAGAGACCCAGTACTTC. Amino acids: CASSVGAGKRGQETQYF.

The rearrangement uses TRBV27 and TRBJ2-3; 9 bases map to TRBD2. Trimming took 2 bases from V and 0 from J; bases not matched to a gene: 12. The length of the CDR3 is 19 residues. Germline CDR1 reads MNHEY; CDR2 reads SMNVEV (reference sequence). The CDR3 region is CASSLKAGGYRFSTDTQYF. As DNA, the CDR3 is TGTGCCAGCAGTTTAAAAGCGGGAGGCTACCGCTTTAGCACAGATACGCAGTATTTT.

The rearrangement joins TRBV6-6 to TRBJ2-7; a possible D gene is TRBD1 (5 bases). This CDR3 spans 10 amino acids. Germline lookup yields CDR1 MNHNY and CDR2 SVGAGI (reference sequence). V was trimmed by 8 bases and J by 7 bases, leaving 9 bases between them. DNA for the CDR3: TGTGCCAGCGGGAAGGGGGAGCAGTACTTC. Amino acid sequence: CASGKGEQYF.

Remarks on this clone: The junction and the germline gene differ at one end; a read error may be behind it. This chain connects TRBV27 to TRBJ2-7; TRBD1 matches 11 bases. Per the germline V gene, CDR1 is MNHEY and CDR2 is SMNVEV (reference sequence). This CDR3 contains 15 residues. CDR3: CASSLLGQGDHEQYF. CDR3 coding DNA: TGTGCCAGCAGCTTATTGGGACAGGGGGATCACGAGCAGTACTTC.

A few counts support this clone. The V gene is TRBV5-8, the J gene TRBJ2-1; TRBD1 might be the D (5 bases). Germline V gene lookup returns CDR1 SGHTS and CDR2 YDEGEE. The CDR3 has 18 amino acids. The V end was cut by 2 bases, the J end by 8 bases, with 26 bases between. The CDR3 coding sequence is TGTGCCAGCAGCTTTGGTCCTTCCCAGGCAGGGAAAAACGATGAGCAGTTCTTC. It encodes CASSFGPSQAGKNDEQFF.

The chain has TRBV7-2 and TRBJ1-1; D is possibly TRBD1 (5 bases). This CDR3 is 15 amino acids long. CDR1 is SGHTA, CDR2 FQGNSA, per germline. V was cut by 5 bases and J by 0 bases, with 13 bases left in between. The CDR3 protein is CASSSGGAVNTEAFF. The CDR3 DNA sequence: TGTGCCAGCAGCAGTGGAGGGGCGGTGAACACTGAAGCTTTCTTT. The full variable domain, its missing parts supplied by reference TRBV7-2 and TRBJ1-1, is GAGVSQSPSNKVTEKGKDVELRCDPISGHTALYWYRQSLGQGLEFLIYFQGNSAPDKSGLPSDRFSAERTGGSVSTLTIQRTQQEDSAVYLCASSSGGAVNTEAFFGQGTRLTVV.

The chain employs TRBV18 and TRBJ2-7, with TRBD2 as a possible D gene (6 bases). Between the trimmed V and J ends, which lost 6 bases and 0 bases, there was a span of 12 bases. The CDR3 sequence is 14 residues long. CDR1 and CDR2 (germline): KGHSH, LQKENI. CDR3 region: CASSTGGGSYEQYF. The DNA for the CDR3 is TGTGCCAGCTCCACTGGGGGAGGCTCCTACGAGCAGTACTTC.

In nucleotides, the CDR3 is TGCGCCAGCAGCTTGGAGCCAGGGGGGCGTAATGAGCAGTTCTTC. It yields the protein CASSLEPGGRNEQFF. The V call is TRBV5-1, the J call TRBJ2-1; D is perhaps TRBD1 (7 bases). CDR1 and CDR2 (germline): SGHRS, YFSETQ. Trimming removed 0 bases from V and 7 bases from J, with 14 bases in between. There are 15 residues in the CDR3.

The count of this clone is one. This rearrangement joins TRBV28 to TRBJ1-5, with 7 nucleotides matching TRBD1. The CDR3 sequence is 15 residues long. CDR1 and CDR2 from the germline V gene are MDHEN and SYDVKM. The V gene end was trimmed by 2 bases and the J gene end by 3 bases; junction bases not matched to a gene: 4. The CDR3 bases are TGTGCCAGCAGTTTAGGTGGGACAGACAATCAGCCCCAGCATTTT. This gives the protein CASSLGGTDNQPQHF.

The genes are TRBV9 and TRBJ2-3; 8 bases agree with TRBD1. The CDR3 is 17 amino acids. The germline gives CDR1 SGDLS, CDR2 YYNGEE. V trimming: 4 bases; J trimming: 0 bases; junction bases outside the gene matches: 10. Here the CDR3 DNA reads TGTGCCAGCAGCTTCTTTCCAGGGGGCCCTAGCACAGATACGCAGTATTTT. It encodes CASSFFPGGPSTDTQYF. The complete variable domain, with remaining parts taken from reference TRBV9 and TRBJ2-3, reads DSGVTQTPKHLITATGQRVTLRCSPRSGDLSVYWYQQSLDQGLQFLIQYYNGEERAKGNILERFSAQQFPDLHSELNLSSLELGDSALYFCASSFFPGGPSTDTQYFGPGTRLTVL.

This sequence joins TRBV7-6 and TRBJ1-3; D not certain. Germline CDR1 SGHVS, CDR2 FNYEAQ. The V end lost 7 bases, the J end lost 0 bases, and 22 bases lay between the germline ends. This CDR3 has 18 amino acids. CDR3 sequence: CASNPRAGGRGSGNTIYF. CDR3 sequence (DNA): TGTGCCAGCAACCCCCGGGCGGGCGGACGGGGCTCTGGAAACACCATATATTTT.

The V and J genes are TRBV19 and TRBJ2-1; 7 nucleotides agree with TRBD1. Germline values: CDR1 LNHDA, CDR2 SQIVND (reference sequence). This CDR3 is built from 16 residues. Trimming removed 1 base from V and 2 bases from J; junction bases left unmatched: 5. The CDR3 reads CASSIATGTAYNEQFF. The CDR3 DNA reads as TGTGCCAGTAGTATAGCGACAGGGACCGCCTACAATGAGCAGTTCTTC.

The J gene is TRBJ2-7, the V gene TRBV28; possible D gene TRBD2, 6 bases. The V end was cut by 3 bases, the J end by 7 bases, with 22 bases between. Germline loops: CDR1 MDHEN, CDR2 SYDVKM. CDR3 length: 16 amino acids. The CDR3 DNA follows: TGTGCCAGCAGTTTTGATCCACTAGCCATACCGTGGGAGCAGTACTTC. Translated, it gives CASSFDPLAIPWEQYF.

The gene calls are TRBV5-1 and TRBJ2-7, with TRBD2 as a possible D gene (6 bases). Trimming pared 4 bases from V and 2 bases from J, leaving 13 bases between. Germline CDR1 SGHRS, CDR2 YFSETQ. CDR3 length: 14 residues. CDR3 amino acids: CASSPMEGTYEQYF. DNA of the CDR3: TGCGCCAGCAGCCCCATGGAGGGAACCTACGAGCAGTACTTC.

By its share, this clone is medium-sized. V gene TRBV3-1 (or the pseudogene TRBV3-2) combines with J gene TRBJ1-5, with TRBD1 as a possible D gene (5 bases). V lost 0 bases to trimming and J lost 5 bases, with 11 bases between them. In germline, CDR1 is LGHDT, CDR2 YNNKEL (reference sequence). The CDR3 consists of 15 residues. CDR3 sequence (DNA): TGTGCCAGCAGCCAAGATCAAGGGGCCGATCAGCCCCAGCATTTT. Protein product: CASSQDQGADQPQHF.

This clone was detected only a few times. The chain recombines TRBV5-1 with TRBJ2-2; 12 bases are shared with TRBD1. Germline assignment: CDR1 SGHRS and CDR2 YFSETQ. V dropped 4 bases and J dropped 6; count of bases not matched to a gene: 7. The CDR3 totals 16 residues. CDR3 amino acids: CASSPGGQGAAGELFF. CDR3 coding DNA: TGCGCCAGCAGCCCGGGGGGACAGGGGGCCGCCGGGGAGCTGTTTTTT.

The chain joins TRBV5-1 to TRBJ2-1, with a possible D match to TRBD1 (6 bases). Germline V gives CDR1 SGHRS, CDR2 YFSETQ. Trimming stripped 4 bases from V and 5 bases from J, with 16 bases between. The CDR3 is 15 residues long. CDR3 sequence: CASSADSRTDNEQFF. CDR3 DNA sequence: TGCGCCAGCAGCGCGGACAGTCGGACTGACAATGAGCAGTTCTTC.

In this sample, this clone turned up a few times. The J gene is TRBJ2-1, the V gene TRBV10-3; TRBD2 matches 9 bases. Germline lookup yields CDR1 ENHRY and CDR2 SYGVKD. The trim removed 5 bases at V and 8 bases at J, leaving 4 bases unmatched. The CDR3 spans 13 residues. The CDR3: CAISRGREDEQFF. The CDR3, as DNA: TGTGCCATCAGTCGCGGGAGGGAGGATGAGCAGTTCTTC.